The 8 T cell receptor beta chains presented below share a single source sample, sequenced in a study of vaccination and CD4 T cells after COVID-19. Treatment in this sample: roughly ten-day PBMC culture with coronavirus spike peptide pools or control peptides (ViraFEST assay). These receptors' antigens are unknown. At the Johns Hopkins FTIC core, DNA taken from cultured CD4+ T cells was sequenced by way of the Oncomine TCR Beta short-read assay. TCRdb called the PCR reads again in MiXCR, with one record for every CDR3 protein. Among around 13,000 distinct CDR3 sequences listed, roughly 36% were seen once. What was sequenced was cultured CD4+ T cells from blood. These receptors were collected from a human donor with COVID-19.

This chain links TRBV29-1 with TRBJ2-3; 10 positions agree with TRBD2. The CDR3 contains 15 residues. From germline, CDR1 is SQVTM and CDR2 ANQGSEA. Trimming at V came to 7 bases and at J to 0 bases, leaving 7 bases not matched to a gene. The CDR3 bases are TGCAGCGGGTCCCTAGCGGGGGCTAGCACAGATACGCAGTATTTT. This sequence encodes CSGSLAGASTDTQYF.

The gene calls are TRBV7-2 and TRBJ2-7; no clear D. The CDR3 consists of 13 residues. Germline-derived CDR1 and CDR2 are SGHTA and FQGNSA. V gave up 4 bases and J gave up 0 bases, with 7 bases separating them. In nucleotides, the CDR3 is TGTGCCAGCAGCTCCCAAAGCTCCTACGAGCAGTACTTC. It translates to CASSSQSSYEQYF.

The rearrangement joins TRBV24-1 to TRBJ2-5; TRBD1 matches at 7 bases. Unmatched junction bases numbered 10, after V lost 4 bases and J lost 3 bases. Germline CDR1 is KGHDR and CDR2 is SFDVKD. This CDR3 spans 16 amino acids. The CDR3 sequence: CATSEGDLDREETQYF. The CDR3 bases are TGTGCCACCAGTGAAGGGGACCTCGACAGGGAAGAGACCCAGTACTTC.

The V call is TRBV7-6, the J call TRBJ2-7; TRBD1 aligns across 8 bases. CDR1 and CDR2 (germline): SGHVS, FNYEAQ. This CDR3 is 15 amino acids long. V trimming: 5 bases; J trimming: 7 bases; junction bases outside the gene matches: 13. The CDR3 nucleotides read TGTGCCAGCAGCCCGAAACAGGGGGTCTCGGGAGAGCAGTACTTC. It translates to CASSPKQGVSGEQYF.

The CDR3 bases are TGTGCCAGCAGCCTGGCCGGGACTAGTCAGGAGACCCAGTACTTC. Its protein is CASSLAGTSQETQYF. The gene calls are TRBV7-2 and TRBJ2-5, with 8 bases lining up with TRBD2. This CDR3 has 15 residues. J lost 5 bases, V lost 5 bases, and 10 bases had no gene match. Germline V gene lookup returns CDR1 SGHTA and CDR2 FQGNSA.

Only a few counts were recorded for this clonotype. The V gene is TRBV19, the J gene TRBJ2-1; 10 bases line up with TRBD2. J lost 9 bases, V lost 3 bases, and 17 bases had no gene match. CDR1 is LNHDA and CDR2 is SQIVND in the germline V gene (reference sequence). CDR3 length: 18 residues. The CDR3 DNA sequence: TGTGCCAGTAGTATCCCCCCCGGGAAGCGGGGGGGCGGGGGTGAGCAGTTCTTC. Its translation: CASSIPPGKRGGGGEQFF.

The rearrangement joins TRBV25-1 to TRBJ1-4, with unresolved D. The CDR3 extends over 13 amino acids. Germline values: CDR1 MGHDK, CDR2 SYGVNS. The V end was cut by 7 bases, the J end by 5 bases, with 11 bases between. The CDR3 spells CASMIPENEKLFF. The CDR3 nucleotides are TGTGCCAGCATGATACCGGAAAATGAAAAACTGTTTTTT.

The chain is built from TRBV6-1 and TRBJ2-7; 9 bases are a match to TRBD1. The V gene's germline CDR1 is MNHNS and CDR2 SASEGT. The junction had 9 bases not matched to a gene; V was cut back by 6 bases and J by 3 bases. The CDR3 runs to 15 residues. The CDR3 coding sequence is TGTGCCAGCAGAGAGACAGGGGGACGCCTCTACGAGCAGTACTTC. Translated, it gives CASRETGGRLYEQYF.